Below, 11 T cell receptor beta chains from the same sample are listed, as sequenced in a study of vaccination and CD4 T cells after COVID-19. Treatment described: roughly 10-day PBMC culture with coronavirus spike peptide pools or control peptides (ViraFEST assay). One should note that the unexposed donor's CD4+ T cells were collected before the COVID-19 pandemic (2011-2018). At the Johns Hopkins FTIC core, DNA taken from cultured CD4+ T cells was sequenced by way of the Oncomine TCR Beta short-read assay. MiXCR, run by TCRdb on the PCR reads, gives a single entry per CDR3 protein. The data show over 7,500 distinct CDR3 sequences, with 31% seen just once and 39% held by the top ten. The antigens for these receptors are not known. The sample consisted of CD4+ T cells from blood, cultured in vitro. These receptors came from a human donor in good health.

The V call is TRBV5-1, the J call TRBJ2-2; no firm D call. This CDR3 spans 12 amino acids. The germline V and J ends were trimmed by 1 base and 2 bases, with 0 bases remaining between them. In germline, CDR1 is SGHRS, CDR2 YFSETQ. CDR3 bases: TGCGCCAGCAGCTTGAACACCGGGGAGCTGTTTTTT. It translates to CASSLNTGELFF.

The V gene is TRBV20-1, the J gene TRBJ1-4, with 10 bases aligning to TRBD1. Germline CDR1 is DFQATT and CDR2 is SNEGSKA (reference sequence). The length of the CDR3 is 13 residues. V lost 5 bases and J lost 7; bases outside the gene matches: 4. The CDR3 here is CSADRDRGEKLFF. The CDR3 region has the DNA TGCAGTGCTGACCGGGACAGGGGTGAAAAACTGTTTTTT.

The J gene is TRBJ2-5, the V gene TRBV2; TRBD2 matches 15 bases. V was clipped by 6 bases and J by 5 bases; unmatched bases: 16. CDR1 and CDR2 (germline): SNHLY, FYNNEI. This CDR3 contains 19 residues. As DNA, the CDR3 is TGTGCCAGCAGCGACTACCCGGGACTAGCGGGGGGCCGTGGGGAGACCCAGTACTTC. It specifies CASSDYPGLAGGRGETQYF.

This clonotype was counted a few times. The chain is built from TRBV6-1 and TRBJ1-2; 9 nucleotides match TRBD1. V dropped 3 bases and J dropped 11; count of bases not matched to a gene: 10. CDR1 and CDR2 (germline): MNHNS, SASEGT. CDR3 length: 14 residues. CDR3 residues: CASSDQGQGLRYTF. The CDR3 bases are TGTGCCAGCAGTGATCAGGGACAGGGCCTCAGGTACACCTTC.

This sequence joins TRBV19 and TRBJ2-6; D is unclear. Per germline, CDR1 LNHDA and CDR2 SQIVND (reference sequence). The CDR3 sequence is 15 residues long. V shed 3 bases and J shed 0 bases, with 6 bases lying between them. Here the CDR3 reads CASSISVSGANVLTF. The CDR3, as DNA: TGTGCCAGTAGTATCTCGGTCTCTGGGGCCAACGTCCTGACTTTC.

J is TRBJ2-7 and V is TRBV3-1; no firm D call. Germline V gene sequence: CDR1 LGHDT, CDR2 YNNKEL (reference sequence). Between the trimmed V and J ends, which lost 3 bases and 6 bases, there was a span of 6 bases. There are 11 residues in the CDR3. DNA for the CDR3: TGTGCCAGCAGCCAGTCAGGCGAGCAGTACTTC. Residues: CASSQSGEQYF.

This clonotype has a handful of counts. The genes are TRBV19 and TRBJ1-2; a possible D gene is TRBD1 (5 bases). Trimming took 5 bases from V and 0 from J, leaving 25 bases between them. Germline V gives CDR1 LNHDA, CDR2 SQIVND (reference sequence). This CDR3 comprises 19 residues. CDR3 sequence reads: CASSPMGVGVQGPNYGYTF. As DNA, the CDR3 is TGTGCCAGTAGTCCTATGGGGGTTGGTGTCCAGGGACCTAACTATGGCTACACCTTC. The full variable domain, completed using reference TRBV19 and TRBJ1-2, is DGGITQSPKYLFRKEGQNVTLSCEQNLNHDAMYWYRQDPGQGLRLIYYSQIVNDFQKGDIAEGYSVSREKKESFPLTVTSAQKNPTAFYLCASSPMGVGVQGPNYGYTFGSGTRLTVV.

This chain joins TRBV15 and TRBJ1-1, with no clear D. The germline V gene has CDR1 LNHNV and CDR2 YYDKDF (reference sequence). Deletions cut 0 bases from V and 0 bases from J, with 5 bases between. This CDR3 region has 14 residues. The CDR3 sequence: CATSRDRMNTEAFF. DNA of the CDR3: TGTGCCACCAGCAGAGACCGCATGAACACTGAAGCTTTCTTT.

This clonotype was counted a few times. V is TRBV6-1 and J is TRBJ2-7, with D perhaps TRBD2 (5 bases). Trimming took 7 bases from V and 1 from J, leaving 8 bases between them. Germline assignment: CDR1 MNHNS and CDR2 SASEGT. CDR3 size: 12 residues. The CDR3 bases are TGTGCCAGCAATGAGGGTTCCTACGAGCAGTACTTC. This encodes CASNEGSYEQYF.

This chain joins TRBV5-5 and TRBJ1-2; a possible D gene is TRBD1 (5 bases). Germline CDR1 is SGHKS and CDR2 is YYEKEE (reference sequence). V was shortened by 7 bases and J by 7 bases, with 17 bases between the two germline ends. The CDR3 runs to 13 residues. This CDR3 is CASDSSGVGGYTF. The CDR3 coding sequence is TGTGCCAGCGACTCATCGGGGGTTGGTGGCTACACCTTC.

There are a few counts of this clonotype. The V call is TRBV6-1, the J call TRBJ1-2, with D maybe TRBD1 (5 bases). Between the trimmed V and J ends, which lost 5 bases and 2 bases, there was a span of 9 bases. Germline lookup yields CDR1 MNHNS and CDR2 SASEGT. This CDR3 region has 13 residues. CDR3 amino acids: CASSTPGNYGYTF. The CDR3 DNA reads as TGTGCCAGCAGTACCCCAGGGAACTATGGCTACACCTTC.